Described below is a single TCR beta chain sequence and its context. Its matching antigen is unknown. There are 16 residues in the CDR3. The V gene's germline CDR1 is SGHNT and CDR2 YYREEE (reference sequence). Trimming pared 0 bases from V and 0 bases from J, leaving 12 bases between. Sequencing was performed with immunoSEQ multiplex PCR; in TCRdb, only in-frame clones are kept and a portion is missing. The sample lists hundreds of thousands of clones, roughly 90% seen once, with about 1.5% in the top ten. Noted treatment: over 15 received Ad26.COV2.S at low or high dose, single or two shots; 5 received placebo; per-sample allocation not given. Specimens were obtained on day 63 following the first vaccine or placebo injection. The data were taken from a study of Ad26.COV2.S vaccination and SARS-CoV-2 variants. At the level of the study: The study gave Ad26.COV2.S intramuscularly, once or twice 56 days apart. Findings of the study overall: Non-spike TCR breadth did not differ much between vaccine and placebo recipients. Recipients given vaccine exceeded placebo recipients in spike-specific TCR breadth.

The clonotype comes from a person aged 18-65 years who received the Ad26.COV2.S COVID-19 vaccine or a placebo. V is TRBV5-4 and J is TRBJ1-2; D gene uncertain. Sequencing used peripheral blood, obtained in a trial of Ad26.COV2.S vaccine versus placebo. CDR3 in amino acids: CASSLEVGRPNYGYTF. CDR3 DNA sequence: TGTGCCAGCAGCTTGGAAGTCGGCCGACCTAACTATGGCTACACCTTC. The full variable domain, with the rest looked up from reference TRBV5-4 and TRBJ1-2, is ETGVTQSPTHLIKTRGQQVTLRCSSQSGHNTVSWYQQALGQGPQFIFQYYREEENGRGNFPPRFSGLQFPNYSSELNVNALELDDSALYLCASSLEVGRPNYGYTFGSGTRLTVV.